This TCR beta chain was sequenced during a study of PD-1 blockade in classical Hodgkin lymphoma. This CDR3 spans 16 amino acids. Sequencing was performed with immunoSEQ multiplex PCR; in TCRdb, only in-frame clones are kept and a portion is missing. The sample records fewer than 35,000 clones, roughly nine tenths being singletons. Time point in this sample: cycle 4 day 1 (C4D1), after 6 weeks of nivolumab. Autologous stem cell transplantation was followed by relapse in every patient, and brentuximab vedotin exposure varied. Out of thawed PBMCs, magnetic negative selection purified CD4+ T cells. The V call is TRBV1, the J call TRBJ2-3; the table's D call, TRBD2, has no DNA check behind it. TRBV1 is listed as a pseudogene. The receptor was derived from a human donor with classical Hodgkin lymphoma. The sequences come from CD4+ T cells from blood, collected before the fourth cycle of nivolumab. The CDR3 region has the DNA TGCACCAGCATAATGGGGGGGACTAATAGCACAGATACGCAGTATTTT. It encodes CTSIMGGTNSTDTQYF.